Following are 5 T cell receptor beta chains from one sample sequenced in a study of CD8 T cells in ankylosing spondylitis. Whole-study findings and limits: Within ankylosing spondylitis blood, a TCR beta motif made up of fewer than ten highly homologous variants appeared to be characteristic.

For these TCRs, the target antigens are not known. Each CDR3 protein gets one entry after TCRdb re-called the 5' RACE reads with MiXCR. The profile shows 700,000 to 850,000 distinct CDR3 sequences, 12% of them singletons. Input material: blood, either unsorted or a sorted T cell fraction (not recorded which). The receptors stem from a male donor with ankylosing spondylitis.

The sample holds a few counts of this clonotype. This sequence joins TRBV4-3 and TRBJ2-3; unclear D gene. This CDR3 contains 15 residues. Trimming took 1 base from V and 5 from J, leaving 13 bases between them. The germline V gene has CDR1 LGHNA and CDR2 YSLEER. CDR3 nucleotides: TGCGCCAGCAGCCAAGCCCCCCGTTTAGTAGATACGCAGTATTTT. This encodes CASSQAPRLVDTQYF.

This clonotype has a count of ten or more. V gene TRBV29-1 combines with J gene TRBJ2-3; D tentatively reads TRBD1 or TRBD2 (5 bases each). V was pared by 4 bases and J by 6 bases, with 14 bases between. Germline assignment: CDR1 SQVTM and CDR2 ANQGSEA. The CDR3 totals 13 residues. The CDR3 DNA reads TGCAGCGTTGTATGGGGGAGTGGGGATACGCAGTATTTT. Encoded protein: CSVVWGSGDTQYF.

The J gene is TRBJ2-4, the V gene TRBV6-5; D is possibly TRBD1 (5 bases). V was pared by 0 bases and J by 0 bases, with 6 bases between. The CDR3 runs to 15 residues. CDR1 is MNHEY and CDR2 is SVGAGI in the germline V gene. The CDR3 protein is CASSYSQGAKNIQYF. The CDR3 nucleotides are TGTGCCAGCAGTTACTCCCAGGGAGCCAAAAACATTCAGTACTTC.

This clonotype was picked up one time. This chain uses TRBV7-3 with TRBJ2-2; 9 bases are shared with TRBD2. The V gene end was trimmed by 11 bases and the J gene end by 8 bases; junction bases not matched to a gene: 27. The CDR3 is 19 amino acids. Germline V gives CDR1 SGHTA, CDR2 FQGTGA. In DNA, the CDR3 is TGTGCCCTCTGTTTAGCTCCTCCTGCTACTAGCGGGTCAAGGGGGGAGCTGTTTTTT. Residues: CALCLAPPATSGSRGELFF.

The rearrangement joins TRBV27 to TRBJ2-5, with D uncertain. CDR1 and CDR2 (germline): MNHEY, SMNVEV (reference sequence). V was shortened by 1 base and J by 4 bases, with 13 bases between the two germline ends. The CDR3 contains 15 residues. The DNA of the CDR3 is TGTGCCAGCAGTTTATTAGGTGCAGATAGAGAGACCCAGTACTTC. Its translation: CASSLLGADRETQYF.